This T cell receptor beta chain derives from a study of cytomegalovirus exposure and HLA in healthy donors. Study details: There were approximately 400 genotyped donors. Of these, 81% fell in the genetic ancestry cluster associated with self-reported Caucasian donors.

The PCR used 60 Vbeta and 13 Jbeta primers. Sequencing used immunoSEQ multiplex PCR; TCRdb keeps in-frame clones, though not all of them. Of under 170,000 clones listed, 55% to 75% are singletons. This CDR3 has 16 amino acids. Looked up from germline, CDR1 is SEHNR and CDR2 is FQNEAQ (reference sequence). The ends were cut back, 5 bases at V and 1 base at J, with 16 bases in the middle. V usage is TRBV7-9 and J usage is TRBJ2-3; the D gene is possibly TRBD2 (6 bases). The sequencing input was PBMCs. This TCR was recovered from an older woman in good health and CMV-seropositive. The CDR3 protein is CASSPLGGARTDTQYF. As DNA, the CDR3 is TGTGCCAGCAGCCCCTTAGGCGGGGCGCGCACAGATACGCAGTATTTT. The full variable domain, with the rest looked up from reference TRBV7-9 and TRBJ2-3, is DTGVSQNPRHKITKRGQNVTFRCDPISEHNRLYWYRQTLGQGPEFLTYFQNEAQLEKSRLLSDRFSAERPKGSFSTLEIQRTEQGDSAMYLCASSPLGGARTDTQYFGPGTRLTVL.